Below are 12 T cell receptor beta chains sequenced from a single sample in a study of blood T cells in healthy people across ages. Through a sample-barcoded 5' primer and a J-beta primer mix, a second PCR was run for roughly 6 to 12 cycles. TCRdb redid the calling of the 5' RACE reads with MiXCR, one entry per CDR3 protein. The repertoire holds 1.5 million to 1.9 million distinct CDR3 sequences, roughly 43% seen once, with about 4% in the top ten. Sequencing was carried out using blood. The receptors here all came from a woman aged 18-29 years in good health.

Notes on this clonotype: At one end, the junction sequence differs from germline, possibly due to a read error. The chain combines TRBV5-6 with TRBJ2-7, with D possibly being TRBD2 (6 bases). Germline V gives CDR1 SGHDT, CDR2 YYEEEE. The CDR3 is 14 residues long. CDR3: CASSLGRGYNERYF. The DNA for the CDR3 is TGTGCCAGCAGCTTAGGGCGGGGATACAATGAGCGGTACTTC.

This clonotype was seen only a few times. The chain uses TRBV20-1 and TRBJ1-1; D not certain. V was trimmed by 8 bases and J by 6 bases, leaving 13 bases between them. The CDR3 has 11 residues. Germline V gene sequence: CDR1 DFQATT, CDR2 SNEGSKA (reference sequence). The CDR3, as DNA: TGCAGTTTCCGACACCTCGCTGAAGCTTTCTTT. It translates to CSFRHLAEAFF.

This clonotype was detected a few times. The chain employs TRBV6-2 or TRBV6-3 and TRBJ2-3; no definite D call. With 6 bases removed from V and 5 bases from J, the gap between germline ends came to 6 bases. The germline gives CDR1 MNHEY, CDR2 SVGEGT. CDR3 size: 11 residues. The CDR3 region is CASRRIDTQYF. The CDR3 bases are TGTGCCAGCAGACGTATAGATACGCAGTATTTT.

The chain employs TRBV29-1 and TRBJ2-1, with D possibly being TRBD2 (6 bases). The CDR3 spans 11 residues. CDR1 and CDR2 from the germline V gene are SQVTM and ANQGSEA. For the CDR3, the DNA is TGCACCACTAGCCCTCAGTATGAGCAGTTCTTC. This encodes CTTSPQYEQFF.

V and J are TRBV20-1 and TRBJ1-1; weak D call: TRBD1 (5 bases). This CDR3 spans 13 amino acids. The V and J ends lost 6 bases and 5 bases respectively, with 16 bases between them. Germline CDR1 reads DFQATT; CDR2 reads SNEGSKA (reference sequence). CDR3 amino acids: CSAAKQGETEAFF. The CDR3 nucleotides read TGCAGTGCAGCCAAGCAGGGTGAAACTGAAGCTTTCTTT.

The chain has TRBV25-1 and TRBJ2-5, with 8 bases that match TRBD1. Trimming cost V 4 bases and J 11 bases; bases outside gene matches: 27. The CDR3 sequence is 19 residues long. The germline gives CDR1 MGHDK, CDR2 SYGVNS. The CDR3 here is CASSGKSRQGQESYNEQYF. CDR3 sequence (DNA): TGTGCCAGCAGTGGGAAATCCAGACAGGGACAGGAATCCTACAATGAGCAGTACTTC.

V gene TRBV19 combines with J gene TRBJ2-1, with unresolved D. CDR3 length equals 15 residues. CDR1 is LNHDA, CDR2 SQIVND, per germline (reference sequence). Trimming removed 0 bases from V and 4 bases from J, with 10 bases in between. The CDR3 loop reads CASSIDQAVYNEQFF. The CDR3 DNA is TGTGCCAGTAGTATAGACCAGGCCGTTTACAATGAGCAGTTCTTC.

This clonotype was seen a single time. V usage is TRBV29-1 and J usage is TRBJ2-5, with TRBD1 identical over 7 bases. The germline V gene encodes CDR1 SQVTM and CDR2 ANQGSEA. The CDR3 spans 13 residues. Losses at the gene ends were 4 bases for V and 4 bases for J; bases not matched to a gene: 6. The chain's CDR3 is CSVVRGLVETQYF. In DNA form, the CDR3 reads TGCAGCGTTGTAAGGGGGCTGGTAGAGACCCAGTACTTC.

The chain couples TRBV7-2 to TRBJ2-5; D possibly corresponds to TRBD2 (6 bases). CDR1 SGHTA and CDR2 FQGNSA come from the germline V gene. V was clipped by 5 bases and J by 11 bases, with 27 bases between them. The CDR3 has 16 residues. For the CDR3, the DNA is TGTGCCAGCAGCCCTATGACTAGACGGGTCTACAATGAGCAGTACTTC. Its protein product is CASSPMTRRVYNEQYF.

The chain combines TRBV11-2 with TRBJ2-1; 9 bases agree with TRBD2. Germline V lookup: CDR1 SGHAT, CDR2 FQNNGV. The CDR3 loop spans 15 amino acids. Trimming cost V 5 bases and J 9 bases; bases outside gene matches: 11. CDR3: CASSTLAGETTEQFF. The CDR3 bases are TGTGCCAGCAGCACCTTAGCGGGGGAAACAACTGAGCAGTTCTTC.

The gene calls are TRBV7-2 and TRBJ2-5, with D tentatively TRBD2 (6 bases). The CDR3 is 11 residues long. Germline lookup yields CDR1 SGHTA and CDR2 FQGNSA. V lost 2 bases to trimming and J lost 9 bases, with 7 bases between them. For the CDR3, the DNA is TGTGCCAGCAGCTTATGGGGGGCCCAGTACTTC. It translates to CASSLWGAQYF. Full variable domain (missing parts from reference TRBV7-2 and TRBJ2-5): GAGVSQSPSNKVTEKGKDVELRCDPISGHTALYWYRQSLGQGLEFLIYFQGNSAPDKSGLPSDRFSAERTGGSVSTLTIQRTQQEDSAVYLCASSLWGAQYFGPGTRLLVL.

J is TRBJ2-5 and V is TRBV11-1, with D possibly being TRBD2 (6 bases). The DNA end favors TRBJ2-7, so the J call may be wrong. CDR1 and CDR2 from the germline V gene are SGHAT and FQDESV (reference sequence). This CDR3 has 14 amino acids. Written as DNA, the CDR3 is TGTGCCAGCAGCCCCCCAATGCGGGACTACGAGCAGTACTTC. It is translated as CASSPPMRDYEQYF.